This T cell receptor beta chain was recorded in a study of PD-1 blockade in classical Hodgkin lymphoma. Study-level background: Every 2 weeks, patients got 3 mg/kg intravenous nivolumab. The study, taken as a whole, reports: As was reported, newly diagnosed patients showed lower baseline TCR diversity than healthy donors did. Lower baseline TCR diversity marked trial partial responders and progressors.

This clone occurred once. Its antigen is still unknown. Described time point: cycle 4 day 1 (C4D1), after five to seven weeks of nivolumab. Exposure to brentuximab vedotin varied, and each patient had relapsed following autologous stem cell transplantation. CD4+ T cells were purified from thawed PBMCs by negative selection. Trimming removed 0 bases from V and 6 bases from J, with 13 bases in between. The CDR3 loop spans 15 amino acids. The germline V gene has CDR1 LGHNA and CDR2 YSLEER. Clones were sequenced by immunoSEQ multiplex PCR, and TCRdb holds only the in-frame ones, with some missing. The table has approximately 22,000 clones, approximately 65% seen once; the top ten hold less than 1.5%.

Sample: CD4+ T cells from blood, taken before the fourth cycle of nivolumab. This TCR came from a human donor with classical Hodgkin lymphoma. V gene TRBV4-3 combines with J gene TRBJ2-3; either TRBD1 or TRBD2 may supply D (6 bases each). As DNA, the CDR3 is TGCGCCAGCAGCCAAGAAATGAGGGGGGTGGATACGCAGTATTTT. The encoded protein is CASSQEMRGVDTQYF.